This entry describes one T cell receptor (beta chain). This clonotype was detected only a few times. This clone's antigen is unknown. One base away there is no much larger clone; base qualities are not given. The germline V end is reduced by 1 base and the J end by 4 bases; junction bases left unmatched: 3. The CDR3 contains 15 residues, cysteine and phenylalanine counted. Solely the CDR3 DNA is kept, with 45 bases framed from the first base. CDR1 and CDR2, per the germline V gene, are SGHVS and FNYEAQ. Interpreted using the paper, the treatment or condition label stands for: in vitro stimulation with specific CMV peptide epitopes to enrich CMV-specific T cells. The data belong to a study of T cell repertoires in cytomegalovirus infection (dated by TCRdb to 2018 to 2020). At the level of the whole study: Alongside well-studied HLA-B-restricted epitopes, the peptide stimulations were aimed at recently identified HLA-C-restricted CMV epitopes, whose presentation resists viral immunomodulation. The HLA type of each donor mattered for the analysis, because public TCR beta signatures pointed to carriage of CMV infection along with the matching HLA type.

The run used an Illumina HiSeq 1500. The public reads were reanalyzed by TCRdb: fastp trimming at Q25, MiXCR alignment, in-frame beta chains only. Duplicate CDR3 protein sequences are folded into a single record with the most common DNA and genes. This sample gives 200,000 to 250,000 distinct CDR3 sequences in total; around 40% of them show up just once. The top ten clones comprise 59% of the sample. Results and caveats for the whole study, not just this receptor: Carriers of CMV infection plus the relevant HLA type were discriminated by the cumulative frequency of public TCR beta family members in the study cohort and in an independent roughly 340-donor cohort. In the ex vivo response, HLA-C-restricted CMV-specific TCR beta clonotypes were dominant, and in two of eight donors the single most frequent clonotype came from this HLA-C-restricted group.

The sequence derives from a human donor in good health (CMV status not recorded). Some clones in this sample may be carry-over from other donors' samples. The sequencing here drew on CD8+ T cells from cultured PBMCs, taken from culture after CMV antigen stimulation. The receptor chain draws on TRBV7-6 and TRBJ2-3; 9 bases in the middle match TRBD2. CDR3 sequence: CASSLGSGGPDTQYF. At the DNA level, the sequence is TGTGCCAGCAGCTTAGGTAGCGGGGGCCCAGATACGCAGTATTTT.